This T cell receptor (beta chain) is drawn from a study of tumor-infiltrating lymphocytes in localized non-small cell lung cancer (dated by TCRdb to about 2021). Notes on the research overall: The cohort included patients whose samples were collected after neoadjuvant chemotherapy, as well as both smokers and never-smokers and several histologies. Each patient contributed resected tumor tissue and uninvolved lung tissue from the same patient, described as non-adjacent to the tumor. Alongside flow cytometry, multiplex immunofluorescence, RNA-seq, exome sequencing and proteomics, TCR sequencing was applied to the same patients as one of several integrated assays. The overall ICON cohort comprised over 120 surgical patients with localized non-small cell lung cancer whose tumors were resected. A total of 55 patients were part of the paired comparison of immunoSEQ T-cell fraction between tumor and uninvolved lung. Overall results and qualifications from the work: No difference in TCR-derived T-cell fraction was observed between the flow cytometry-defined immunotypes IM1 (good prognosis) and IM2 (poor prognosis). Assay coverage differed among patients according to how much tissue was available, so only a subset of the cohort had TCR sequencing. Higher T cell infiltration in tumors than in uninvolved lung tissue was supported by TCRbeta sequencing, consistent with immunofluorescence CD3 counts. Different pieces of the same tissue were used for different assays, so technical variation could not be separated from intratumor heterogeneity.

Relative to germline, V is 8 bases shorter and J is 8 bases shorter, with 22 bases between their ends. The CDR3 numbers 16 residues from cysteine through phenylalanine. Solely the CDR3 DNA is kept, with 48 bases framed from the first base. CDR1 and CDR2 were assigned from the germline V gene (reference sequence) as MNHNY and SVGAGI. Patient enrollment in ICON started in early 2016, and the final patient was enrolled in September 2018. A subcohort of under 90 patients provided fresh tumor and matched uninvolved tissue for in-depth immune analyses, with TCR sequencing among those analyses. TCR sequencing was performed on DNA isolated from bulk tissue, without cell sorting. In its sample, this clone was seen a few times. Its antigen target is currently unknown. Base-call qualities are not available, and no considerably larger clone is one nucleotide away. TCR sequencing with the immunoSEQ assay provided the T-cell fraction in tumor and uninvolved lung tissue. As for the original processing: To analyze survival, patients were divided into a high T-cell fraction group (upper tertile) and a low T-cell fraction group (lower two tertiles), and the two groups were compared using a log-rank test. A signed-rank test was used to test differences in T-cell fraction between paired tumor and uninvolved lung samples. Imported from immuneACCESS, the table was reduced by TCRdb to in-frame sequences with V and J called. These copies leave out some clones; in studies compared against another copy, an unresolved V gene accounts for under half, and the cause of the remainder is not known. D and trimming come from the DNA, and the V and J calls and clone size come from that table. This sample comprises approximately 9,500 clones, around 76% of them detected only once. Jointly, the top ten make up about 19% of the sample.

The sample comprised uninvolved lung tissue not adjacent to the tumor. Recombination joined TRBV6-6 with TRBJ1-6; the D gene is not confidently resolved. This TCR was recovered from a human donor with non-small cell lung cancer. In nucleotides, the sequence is TGTGCCAGCTTTCGGGGTTCTGACCTTGTTTATTCACCCCTCCACTTT. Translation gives CASFRGSDLVYSPLHF.